Listed below are T cell receptor beta chains from one sample, sequenced in a study of shared clonotypes between healthy human individuals. Clones were sequenced by immunoSEQ multiplex PCR, and TCRdb holds only the in-frame ones, with some missing. The sample records roughly 1,000,000 clones, about four fifths being singletons. The specimen sequenced was memory CD4+ T cells from PBMCs. The receptors originated from a young man in good health. Some clones in this sample may be carry-over from other donors' samples. Each CDR3 is given without its conserved first and last residue. Clone size is stated in some rows and not others, as once, few, many or a class when expanded.

V gene	clone size	J gene	CDR3 protein
TRBV29-1	-	TRBJ2-1	SVDPTLGSYNEQF
TRBV30	few	TRBJ1-2	AWSTGGVYGYT
TRBV19	-	TRBJ1-5	ASSIYGTGSNQPQH
TRBV5-1	-	TRBJ2-1	ASRSSGGSYNEQF
TRBV28	few	TRBJ1-2	ASSLGQANYGYT
TRBV5-1	-	TRBJ2-3	ASSLSVTYTDTQY
TRBV25-1	-	TRBJ1-4	ASRAPGGTNEKLF
TRBV7-3	-	TRBJ1-2	ASSAGQAYGYT
TRBV5-4	-	TRBJ2-1	ASSISTSGRGNEQF
TRBV7-9	-	TRBJ1-3	ASSLDRGNTIY
TRBV4-1	-	TRBJ2-7	ASSHGRLISYEQY
TRBV12-5	once	TRBJ2-1	ASGRDVDRGNEQF
TRBV9	-	TRBJ2-1	ASSVGGRGNNEQF
TRBV5-1	-	TRBJ2-1	ASSPWTASSYNEQF
TRBV28	-	TRBJ1-3	AVNTGRRNTIY
TRBV10-3	-	TRBJ2-5	AISGGTVYQETQY
TRBV18	few	TRBJ2-3	ASSSRDFSDTQY
TRBV28	-	TRBJ1-2	ASSFEGGYT
TRBV7-9	-	TRBJ2-1	ASSVRQVGNNEQF
TRBV5-5	-	TRBJ1-3	ASSFGPGLGNTIY
TRBV9	few	TRBJ2-7	ASSAGLVAPYEQY
TRBV7-9	-	TRBJ2-5	ASSLALAGGPETQY
TRBV7-8	few	TRBJ2-1	ASSTNPVSALSYNEQF
TRBV7-9	-	TRBJ2-7	ASSLVDPTLVEQY
TRBV11-2	few	TRBJ2-7	ASSPDRPYEQY
TRBV5-6	-	TRBJ1-2	ASSPRTVGGVYT
TRBV28	-	TRBJ1-3	ASSLLTSGNTIY
TRBV10-2	-	TRBJ1-5	ASTPGQGAVQPQH
TRBV7-7	-	TRBJ2-5	ASSINGASGSQTQY